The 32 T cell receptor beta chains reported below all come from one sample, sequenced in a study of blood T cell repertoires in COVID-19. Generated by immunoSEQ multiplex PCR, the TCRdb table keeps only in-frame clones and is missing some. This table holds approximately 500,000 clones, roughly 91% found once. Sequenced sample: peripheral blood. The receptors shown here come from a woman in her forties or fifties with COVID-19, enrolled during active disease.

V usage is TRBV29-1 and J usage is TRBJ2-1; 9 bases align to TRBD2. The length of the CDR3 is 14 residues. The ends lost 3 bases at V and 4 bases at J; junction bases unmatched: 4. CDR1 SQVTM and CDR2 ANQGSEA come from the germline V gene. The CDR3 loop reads CSVEGGGVYNEQFF. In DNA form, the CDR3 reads TGCAGCGTTGAGGGCGGGGGGGTTTACAATGAGCAGTTCTTC.

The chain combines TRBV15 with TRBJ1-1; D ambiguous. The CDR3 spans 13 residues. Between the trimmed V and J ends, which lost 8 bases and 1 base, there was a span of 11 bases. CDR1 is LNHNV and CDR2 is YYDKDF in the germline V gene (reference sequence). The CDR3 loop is CATGLPSNTEAFF. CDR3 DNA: TGTGCCACCGGACTACCTTCGAACACTGAAGCTTTCTTT.

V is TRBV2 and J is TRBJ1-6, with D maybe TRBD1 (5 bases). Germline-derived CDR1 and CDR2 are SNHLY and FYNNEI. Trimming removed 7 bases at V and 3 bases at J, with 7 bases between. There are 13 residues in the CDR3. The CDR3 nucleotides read TGTGCCAGCACGACAGACTATAATTCACCCCTCCACTTT. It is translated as CASTTDYNSPLHF. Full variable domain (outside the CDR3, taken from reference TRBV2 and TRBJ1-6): EPEVTQTPSHQVTQMGQEVILRCVPISNHLYFYWYRQILGQKVEFLVSFYNNEISEKSEIFDDQFSVERPDGSNFTLKIRSTKLEDSAMYFCASTTDYNSPLHFGNGTRLTVT.

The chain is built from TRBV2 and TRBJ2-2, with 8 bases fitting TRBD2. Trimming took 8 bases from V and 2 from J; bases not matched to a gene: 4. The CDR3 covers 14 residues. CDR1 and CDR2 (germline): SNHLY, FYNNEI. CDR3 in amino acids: CASRAGDNTGELFF. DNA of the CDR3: TGTGCCAGCCGAGCGGGGGACAACACCGGGGAGCTGTTTTTT.

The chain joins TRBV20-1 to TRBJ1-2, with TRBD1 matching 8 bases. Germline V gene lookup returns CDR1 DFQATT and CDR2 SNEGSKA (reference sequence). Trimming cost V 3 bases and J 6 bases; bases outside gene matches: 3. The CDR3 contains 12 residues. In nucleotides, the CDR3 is TGCAGTGCTAGTTCAGGGGGCGATGGCTACACCTTC. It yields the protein CSASSGGDGYTF.

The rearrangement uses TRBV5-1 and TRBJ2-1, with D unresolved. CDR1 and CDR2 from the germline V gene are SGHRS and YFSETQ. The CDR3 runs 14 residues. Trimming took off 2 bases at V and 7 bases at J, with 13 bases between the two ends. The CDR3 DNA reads TGCGCCAGCAGCTTAGCCGCTGGGCTAAATGAGCAGTTCTTC. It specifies CASSLAAGLNEQFF. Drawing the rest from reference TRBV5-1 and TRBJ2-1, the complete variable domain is KAGVTQTPRYLIKTRGQQVTLSCSPISGHRSVSWYQQTPGQGLQFLFEYFSETQRNKGNFPGRFSGRQFSNSRSEMNVSTLELGDSALYLCASSLAAGLNEQFFGPGTRLTVL.

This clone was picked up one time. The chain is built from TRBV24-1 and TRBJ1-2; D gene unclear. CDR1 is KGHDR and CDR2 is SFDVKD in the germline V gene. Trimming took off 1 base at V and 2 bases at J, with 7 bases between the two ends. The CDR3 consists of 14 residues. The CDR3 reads CATSDFVRNYGYTF. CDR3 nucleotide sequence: TGTGCCACCAGTGATTTCGTCAGGAACTATGGCTACACCTTC.

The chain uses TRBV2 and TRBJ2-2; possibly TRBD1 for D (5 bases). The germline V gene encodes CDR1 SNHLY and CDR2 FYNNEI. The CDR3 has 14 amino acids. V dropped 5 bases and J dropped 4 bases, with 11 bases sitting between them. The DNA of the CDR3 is TGTGCCAGCAGTCTACAGGAGTCCACCGGGGAGCTGTTTTTT. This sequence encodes CASSLQESTGELFF. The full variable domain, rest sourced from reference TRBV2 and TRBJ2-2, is EPEVTQTPSHQVTQMGQEVILRCVPISNHLYFYWYRQILGQKVEFLVSFYNNEISEKSEIFDDQFSVERPDGSNFTLKIRSTKLEDSAMYFCASSLQESTGELFFGEGSRLTVL.

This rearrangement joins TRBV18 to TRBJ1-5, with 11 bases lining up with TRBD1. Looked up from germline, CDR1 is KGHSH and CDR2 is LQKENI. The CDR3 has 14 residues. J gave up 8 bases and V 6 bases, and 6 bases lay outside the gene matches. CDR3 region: CASSRGQGVEPQHF. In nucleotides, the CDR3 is TGTGCCAGCTCCCGGGGACAGGGGGTAGAGCCCCAGCATTTT.

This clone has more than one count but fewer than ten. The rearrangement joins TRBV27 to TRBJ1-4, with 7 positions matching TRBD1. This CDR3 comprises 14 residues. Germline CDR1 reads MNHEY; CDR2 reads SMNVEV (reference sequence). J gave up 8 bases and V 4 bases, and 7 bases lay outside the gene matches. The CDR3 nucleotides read TGTGCCAGCAGTTCGGGACAGTGGGCGGAAAAACTGTTTTTT. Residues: CASSSGQWAEKLFF.

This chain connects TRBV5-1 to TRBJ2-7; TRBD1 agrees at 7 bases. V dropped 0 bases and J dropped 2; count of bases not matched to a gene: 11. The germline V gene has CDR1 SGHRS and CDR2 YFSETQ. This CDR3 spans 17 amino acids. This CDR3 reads CASSLAGGQIIPYEQYF. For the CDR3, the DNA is TGCGCCAGCAGCTTGGCTGGGGGACAGATAATCCCCTACGAGCAGTACTTC. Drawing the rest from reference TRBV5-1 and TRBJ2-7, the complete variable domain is KAGVTQTPRYLIKTRGQQVTLSCSPISGHRSVSWYQQTPGQGLQFLFEYFSETQRNKGNFPGRFSGRQFSNSRSEMNVSTLELGDSALYLCASSLAGGQIIPYEQYFGPGTRLTVT.

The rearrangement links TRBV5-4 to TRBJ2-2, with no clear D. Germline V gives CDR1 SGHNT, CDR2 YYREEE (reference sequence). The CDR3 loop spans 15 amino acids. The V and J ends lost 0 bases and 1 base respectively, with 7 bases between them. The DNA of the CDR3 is TGTGCCAGCAGCTTGGGCAGGCGGAACACCGGGGAGCTGTTTTTT. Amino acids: CASSLGRRNTGELFF.

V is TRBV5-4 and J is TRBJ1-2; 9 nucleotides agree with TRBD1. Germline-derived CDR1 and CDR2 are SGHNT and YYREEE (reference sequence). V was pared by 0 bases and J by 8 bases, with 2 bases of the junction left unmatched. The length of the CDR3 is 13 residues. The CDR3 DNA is TGTGCCAGCAGCTTGGGGACAGGGGACGGCTACACCTTC. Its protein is CASSLGTGDGYTF.

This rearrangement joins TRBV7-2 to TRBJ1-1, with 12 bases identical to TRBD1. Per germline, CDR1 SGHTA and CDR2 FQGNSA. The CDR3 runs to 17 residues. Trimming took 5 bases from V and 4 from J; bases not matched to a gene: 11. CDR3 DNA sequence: TGTGCCAGCAGCCCCTGGGACAGGGGGCTAATAGGCACTGAAGCTTTCTTT. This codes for CASSPWDRGLIGTEAFF.

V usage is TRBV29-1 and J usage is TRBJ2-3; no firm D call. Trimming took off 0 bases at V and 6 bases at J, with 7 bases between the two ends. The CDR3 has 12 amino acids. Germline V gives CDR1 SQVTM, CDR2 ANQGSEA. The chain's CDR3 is CSVEEVRDTQYF. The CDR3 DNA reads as TGCAGCGTTGAAGAGGTGCGTGATACGCAGTATTTT.

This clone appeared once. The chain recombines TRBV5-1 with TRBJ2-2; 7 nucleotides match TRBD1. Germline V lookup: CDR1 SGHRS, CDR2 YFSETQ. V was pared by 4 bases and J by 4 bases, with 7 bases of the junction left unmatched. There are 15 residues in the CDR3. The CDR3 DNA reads TGCGCCAGCAGCGTATTCGGGGACAGCACCGGGGAGCTGTTTTTT. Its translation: CASSVFGDSTGELFF.

CDR3 bases: TGTGCCAGCAGTCCACCGGGACAGGGGGCTGACTCTGGGGCCAACGTCCTGACTTTC. Amino acid sequence: CASSPPGQGADSGANVLTF. V gene TRBV6-6 combines with J gene TRBJ2-6; TRBD1 aligns across 12 bases. The CDR3 consists of 19 residues. V lost 5 bases and J lost 0; bases outside the gene matches: 8. CDR1 is MNHNY and CDR2 is SVGAGI in the germline V gene (reference sequence).

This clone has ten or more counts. The CDR3 here is CASSPPQFGVRNQPQHF. CDR3 nucleotides: TGTGCCAGCAGCCCCCCCCAGTTCGGGGTCCGGAATCAGCCCCAGCATTTT. The chain joins TRBV7-2 to TRBJ1-5; no reliable D call. V gave up 5 bases and J gave up 4 bases, with 21 bases separating them. Germline V CDR1 and CDR2: SGHTA, FQGNSA. CDR3 size: 17 residues. Full variable domain (rest looked up from reference TRBV7-2 and TRBJ1-5): GAGVSQSPSNKVTEKGKDVELRCDPISGHTALYWYRQSLGQGLEFLIYFQGNSAPDKSGLPSDRFSAERTGGSVSTLTIQRTQQEDSAVYLCASSPPQFGVRNQPQHFGDGTRLSIL.

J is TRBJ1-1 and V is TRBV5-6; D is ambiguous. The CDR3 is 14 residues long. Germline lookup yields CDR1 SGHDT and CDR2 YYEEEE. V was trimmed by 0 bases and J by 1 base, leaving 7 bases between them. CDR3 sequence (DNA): TGTGCCAGCAGCTTGGCCACAGAGAACACTGAAGCTTTCTTT. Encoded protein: CASSLATENTEAFF.

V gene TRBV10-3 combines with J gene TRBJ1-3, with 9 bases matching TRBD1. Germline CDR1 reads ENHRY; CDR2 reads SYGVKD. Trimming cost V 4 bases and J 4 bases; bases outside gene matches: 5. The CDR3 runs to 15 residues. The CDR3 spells CAISGTGVAGNTIYF. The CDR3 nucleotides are TGTGCCATCAGTGGGACAGGGGTAGCAGGAAACACCATATATTTT.

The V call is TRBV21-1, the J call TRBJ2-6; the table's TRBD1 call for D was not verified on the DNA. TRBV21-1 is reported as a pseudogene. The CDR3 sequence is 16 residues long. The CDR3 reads CASSKATRVGANVLTF. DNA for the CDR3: TGTGCCAGCAGCAAAGCGACCAGGGTTGGGGCCAACGTCCTGACTTTC.

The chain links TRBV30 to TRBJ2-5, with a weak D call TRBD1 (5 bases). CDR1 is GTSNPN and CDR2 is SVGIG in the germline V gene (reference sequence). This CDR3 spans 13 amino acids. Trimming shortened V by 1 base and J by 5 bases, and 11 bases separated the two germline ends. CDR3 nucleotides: TGTGCCTGGAGTGGGCAGGGCGTGGAGACCCAGTACTTC. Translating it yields CAWSGQGVETQYF. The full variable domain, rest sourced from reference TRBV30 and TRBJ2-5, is SQTIHQWPATLVQPVGSPLSLECTVEGTSNPNLYWYRQAAGRGLQLLFYSVGIGQISSEVPQNLSASRPQDRQFILSSKKLLLSDSGFYLCAWSGQGVETQYFGPGTRLLVL.

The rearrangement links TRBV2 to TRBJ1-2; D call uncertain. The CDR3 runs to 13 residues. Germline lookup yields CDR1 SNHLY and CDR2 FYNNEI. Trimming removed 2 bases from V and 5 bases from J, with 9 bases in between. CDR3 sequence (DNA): TGTGCCAGCAGTGAAAACTGGAGGTATGGCTACACCTTC. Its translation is CASSENWRYGYTF.

The chain's CDR3 is CASSARDGETQYF. CDR3 bases: TGTGCCAGCAGTGCCAGGGATGGGGAGACCCAGTACTTC. The rearrangement joins TRBV28 to TRBJ2-5; D is perhaps TRBD1 (5 bases). Trimming pared 5 bases from V and 5 bases from J, leaving 12 bases between. The CDR3 extends over 13 amino acids. Germline loops: CDR1 MDHEN, CDR2 SYDVKM. The full variable domain, its missing parts supplied by reference TRBV28 and TRBJ2-5, is DVKVTQSSRYLVKRTGEKVFLECVQDMDHENMFWYRQDPGLGLRLIYFSYDVKMKEKGDIPEGYSVSREKKERFSLILESASTNQTSMYLCASSARDGETQYFGPGTRLLVL.

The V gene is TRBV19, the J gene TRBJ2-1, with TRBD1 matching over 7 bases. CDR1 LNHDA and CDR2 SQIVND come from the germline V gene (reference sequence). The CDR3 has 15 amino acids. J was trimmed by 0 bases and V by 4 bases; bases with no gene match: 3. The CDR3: CASSKGDSSYNEQFF. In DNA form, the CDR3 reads TGTGCCAGTAGTAAAGGGGACAGCTCCTACAATGAGCAGTTCTTC.

CDR3 region: CAISEPPDRANTEAFF. CDR3 DNA sequence: TGTGCCATCAGTGAGCCACCCGACAGGGCGAACACTGAAGCTTTCTTT. The J gene is TRBJ1-1, the V gene TRBV10-3; 7 bases are shared with TRBD1. V lost 2 bases to trimming and J lost 1 base; unmatched junction nucleotides: 7. Looked up from germline, CDR1 is ENHRY and CDR2 is SYGVKD. The CDR3 totals 16 residues.

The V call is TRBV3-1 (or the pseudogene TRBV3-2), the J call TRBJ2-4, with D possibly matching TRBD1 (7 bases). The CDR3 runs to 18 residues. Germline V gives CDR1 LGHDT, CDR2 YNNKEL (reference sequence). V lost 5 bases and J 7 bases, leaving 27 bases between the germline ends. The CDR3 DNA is TGTGCCAGCAGCGTCAGGGGGGCCCGAGGTGGTGGGATGAACATTCAGTACTTC. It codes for CASSVRGARGGGMNIQYF.

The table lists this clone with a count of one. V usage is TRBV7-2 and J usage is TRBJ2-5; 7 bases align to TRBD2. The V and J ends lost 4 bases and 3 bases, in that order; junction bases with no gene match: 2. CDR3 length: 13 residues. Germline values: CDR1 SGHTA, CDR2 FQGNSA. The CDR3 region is CASSWGGEETQYF. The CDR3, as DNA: TGTGCCAGCAGCTGGGGGGGGGAAGAGACCCAGTACTTC.

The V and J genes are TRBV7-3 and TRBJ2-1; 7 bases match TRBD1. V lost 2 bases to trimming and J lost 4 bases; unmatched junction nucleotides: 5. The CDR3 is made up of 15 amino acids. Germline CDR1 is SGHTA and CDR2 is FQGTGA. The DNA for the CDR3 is TGTGCCAGCAGCTTAGCCGGGACAGTTTACAATGAGCAGTTCTTC. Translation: CASSLAGTVYNEQFF.

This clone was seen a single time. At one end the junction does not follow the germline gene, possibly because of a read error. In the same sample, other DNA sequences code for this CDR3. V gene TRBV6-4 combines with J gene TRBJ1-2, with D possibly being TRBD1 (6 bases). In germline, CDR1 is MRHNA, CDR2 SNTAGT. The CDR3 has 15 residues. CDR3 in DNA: TGCGCCAGCAGTAGTACACGAACAGGGAACTATGGCTACACCTTC. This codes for CASSSTRTGNYGYTF.

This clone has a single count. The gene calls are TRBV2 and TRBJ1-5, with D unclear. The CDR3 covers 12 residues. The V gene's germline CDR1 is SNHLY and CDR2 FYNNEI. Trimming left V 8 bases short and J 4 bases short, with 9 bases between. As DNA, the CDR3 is TGTGCCAGCGGGAGTACAAATCAGCCCCAGCATTTT. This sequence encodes CASGSTNQPQHF.

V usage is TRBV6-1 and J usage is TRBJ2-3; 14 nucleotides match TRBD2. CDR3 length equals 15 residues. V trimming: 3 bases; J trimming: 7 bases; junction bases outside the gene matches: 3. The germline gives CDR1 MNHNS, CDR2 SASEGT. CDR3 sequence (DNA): TGTGCCAGCAGTGAGGGGACTAGCGGGGGCTATACGCAGTATTTT. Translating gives CASSEGTSGGYTQYF.